The clone carrying this T cell receptor (beta chain) was detected only a few times. This sample was included in a study of T-cell memory formation after mild COVID-19. TCRdb recomputed calls from the 5' RACE reads with MiXCR, one row per CDR3 protein. The data hold some 600,000 distinct CDR3 sequences, with approximately 15% observed a single time. The CDR3 consists of 14 residues. V lost 4 bases, J lost 4 bases, and 14 bases lay in between. From germline, CDR1 is SGHNT and CDR2 YYREEE (reference sequence). This sequence was found in an adult woman who had mild COVID-19 (a few samples of this study predate the infection). Cell type and time point are not known. The chain employs TRBV5-4 and TRBJ1-2, with D perhaps matching TRBD1 (6 bases). The sequencing input was PBMCs or a T cell subset sorted from them (not recorded which). The CDR3 DNA reads TGTGCCAGCAGCCGGACAGAAGTTAGCTATGGCTACACCTTC. It codes for CASSRTEVSYGYTF.